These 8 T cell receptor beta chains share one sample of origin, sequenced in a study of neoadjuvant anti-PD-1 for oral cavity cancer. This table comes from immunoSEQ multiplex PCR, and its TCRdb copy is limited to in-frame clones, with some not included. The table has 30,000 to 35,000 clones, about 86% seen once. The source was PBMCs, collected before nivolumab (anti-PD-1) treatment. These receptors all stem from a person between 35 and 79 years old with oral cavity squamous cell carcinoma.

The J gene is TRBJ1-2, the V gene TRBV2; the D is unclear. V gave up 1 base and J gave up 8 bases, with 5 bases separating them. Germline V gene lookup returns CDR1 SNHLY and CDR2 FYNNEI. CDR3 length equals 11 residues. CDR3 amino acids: CASSEGPGYTF. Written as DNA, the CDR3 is TGTGCCAGCAGTGAAGGTCCCGGCTACACCTTC.

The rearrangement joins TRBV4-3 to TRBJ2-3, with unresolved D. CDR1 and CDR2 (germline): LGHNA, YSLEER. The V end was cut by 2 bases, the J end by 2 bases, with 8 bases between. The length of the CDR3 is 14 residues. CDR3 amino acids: CASSQTKSTDTQYF. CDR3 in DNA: TGCGCCAGCAGCCAAACTAAATCCACAGATACGCAGTATTTT.

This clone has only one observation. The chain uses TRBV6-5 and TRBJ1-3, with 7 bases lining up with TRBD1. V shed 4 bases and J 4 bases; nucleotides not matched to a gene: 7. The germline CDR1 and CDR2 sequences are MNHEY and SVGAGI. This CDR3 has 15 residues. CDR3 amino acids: CASSSTGLAGNTIYF. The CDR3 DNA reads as TGTGCCAGCAGTTCGACAGGGTTAGCGGGAAACACCATATATTTT.

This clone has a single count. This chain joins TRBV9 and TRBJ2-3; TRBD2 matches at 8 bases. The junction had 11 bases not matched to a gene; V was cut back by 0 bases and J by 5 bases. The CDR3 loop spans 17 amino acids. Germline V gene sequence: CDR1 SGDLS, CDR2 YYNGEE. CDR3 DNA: TGTGCCAGCAGCGTAGGCCCTGGGAGCGGGGGTGAAGATACGCAGTATTTT. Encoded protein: CASSVGPGSGGEDTQYF.

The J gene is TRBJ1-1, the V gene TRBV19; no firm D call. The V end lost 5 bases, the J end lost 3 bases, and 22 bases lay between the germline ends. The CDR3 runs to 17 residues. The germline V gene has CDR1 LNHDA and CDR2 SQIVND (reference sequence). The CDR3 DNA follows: TGTGCCAGTAGTGCAAATATCTTGTACACCGAGGACACTGAAGCTTTCTTT. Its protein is CASSANILYTEDTEAFF.

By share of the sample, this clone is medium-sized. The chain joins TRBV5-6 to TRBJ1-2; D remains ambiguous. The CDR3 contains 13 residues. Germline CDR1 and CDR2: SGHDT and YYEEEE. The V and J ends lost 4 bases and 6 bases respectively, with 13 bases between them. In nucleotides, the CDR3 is TGTGCCAGCAGCCCCCTGGATCAGAATGGCTACACCTTC. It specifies CASSPLDQNGYTF.

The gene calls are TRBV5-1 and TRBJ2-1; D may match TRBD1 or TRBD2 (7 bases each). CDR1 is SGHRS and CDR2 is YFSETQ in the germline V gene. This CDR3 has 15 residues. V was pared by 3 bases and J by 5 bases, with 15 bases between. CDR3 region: CASSWGGQQNNEQFF. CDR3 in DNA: TGCGCCAGCAGCTGGGGGGGACAGCAAAACAATGAGCAGTTCTTC.

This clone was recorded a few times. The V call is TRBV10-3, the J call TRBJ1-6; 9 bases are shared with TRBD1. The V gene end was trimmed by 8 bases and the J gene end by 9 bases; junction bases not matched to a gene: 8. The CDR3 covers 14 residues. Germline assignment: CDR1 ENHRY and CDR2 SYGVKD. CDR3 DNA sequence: TGTGCCATCGGGGAGGGACAGGGCTTTTCACCCCTCCACTTT. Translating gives CAIGEGQGFSPLHF.